The sequence of this T cell receptor (beta chain) was determined in a study of cytomegalovirus exposure and HLA in healthy donors. Study observations and caveats: Among TCR sequences, most were rare, though some public TCRs appeared in many donors.

The assay was immunoSEQ multiplex PCR, and TCRdb's table has in-frame clones only and misses some. There are around 56,000 clones in the sample; roughly 87% occur only once, and about 16% lies in the top ten. Concerning this clone: The target antigen is unknown.

J gave up 0 bases and V 0 bases, and 2 bases lay outside the gene matches. This CDR3 contains 15 residues. Per the germline V gene, CDR1 is LGHNA and CDR2 is YSLEER. The gene calls are TRBV4-3 and TRBJ2-7, with 7 bases aligning to TRBD2. Sequenced material: PBMCs. The sequence was obtained from a woman between 18 and 29 years old in good health and CMV-seronegative. The CDR3 is CASSQDRGSSYEQYF. The CDR3 coding sequence is TGCGCCAGCAGCCAAGATCGCGGGAGCTCCTACGAGCAGTACTTC.